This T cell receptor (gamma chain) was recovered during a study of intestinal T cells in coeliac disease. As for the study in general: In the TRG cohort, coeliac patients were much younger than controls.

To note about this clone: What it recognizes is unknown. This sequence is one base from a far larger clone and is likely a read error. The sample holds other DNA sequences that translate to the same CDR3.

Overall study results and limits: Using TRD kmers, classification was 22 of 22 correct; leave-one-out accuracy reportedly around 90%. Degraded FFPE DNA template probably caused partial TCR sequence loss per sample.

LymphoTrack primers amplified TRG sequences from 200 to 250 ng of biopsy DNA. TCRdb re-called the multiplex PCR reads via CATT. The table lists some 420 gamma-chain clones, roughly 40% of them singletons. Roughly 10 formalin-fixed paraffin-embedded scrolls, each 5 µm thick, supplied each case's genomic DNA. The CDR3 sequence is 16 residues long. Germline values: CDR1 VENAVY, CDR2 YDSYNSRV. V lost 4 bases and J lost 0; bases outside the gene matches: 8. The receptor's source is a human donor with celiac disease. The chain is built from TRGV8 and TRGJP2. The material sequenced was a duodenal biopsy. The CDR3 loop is CATWDSIYSSDWIKTF. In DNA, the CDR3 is TGTGCCACCTGGGACAGTATATATAGTAGTGATTGGATCAAGACGTTT.